The next 18 T cell receptor beta chains were all read from a single sample in a study of T cell repertoires in cytomegalovirus infection. TCRdb re-called the reads through MiXCR, storing one row per CDR3 protein. The sample has approximately 240,000 distinct CDR3 sequences; roughly 12% are singletons. The sequenced material came from PBMCs. Receptor source: a human donor in good health (CMV status not recorded). Some clones in this sample may be carry-over from other donors' samples.

This clonotype was found many times. The chain carries TRBV7-2 and TRBJ2-7, with 9 bases aligning to TRBD2. Germline CDR1 and CDR2: SGHTA and FQGNSA. V shed 1 base and J 5 bases; nucleotides not matched to a gene: 6. The length of the CDR3 is 15 residues. The CDR3 sequence: CASSLDRRGGDEQYF. DNA of the CDR3: TGTGCCAGCAGCTTAGACCGGCGGGGGGGGGACGAGCAGTACTTC. The entire variable domain, with the rest obtained from reference TRBV7-2 and TRBJ2-7, is as follows: GAGVSQSPSNKVTEKGKDVELRCDPISGHTALYWYRQSLGQGLEFLIYFQGNSAPDKSGLPSDRFSAERTGGSVSTLTIQRTQQEDSAVYLCASSLDRRGGDEQYFGPGTRLTVT.

The rearrangement joins TRBV3-1 to TRBJ1-3, with D perhaps matching TRBD1 (6 bases). Looked up from germline, CDR1 is LGHDT and CDR2 is YNNKEL (reference sequence). This CDR3 is 13 amino acids long. V gave up 8 bases and J gave up 4 bases, with 12 bases separating them. This chain's CDR3 is CASAGTRGNTIYF. The CDR3 region has the DNA TGTGCCAGCGCTGGGACACGGGGAAACACCATATATTTT. Full variable domain (remainder filled in from reference TRBV3-1 and TRBJ1-3): DTAVSQTPKYLVTQMGNDKSIKCEQNLGHDTMYWYKQDSKKFLKIMFSYNNKELIINETVPNRFSPKSPDKAHLNLHINSLELGDSAVYFCASAGTRGNTIYFGEGSWLTVV.

This clonotype turned up a few times. V is TRBV5-1 and J is TRBJ2-1, with 8 bases fitting TRBD2. CDR3 size: 16 residues. CDR1 is SGHRS and CDR2 is YFSETQ in the germline V gene. Trimming cost V 1 base and J 1 base; bases outside gene matches: 4. The CDR3 loop is CASSLRLAQSYNEQFF. The CDR3 nucleotides read TGCGCCAGCAGCTTGCGACTAGCGCAATCCTACAATGAGCAGTTCTTC.

This clonotype showed up just a few times. The J gene is TRBJ2-7, the V gene TRBV18, with a weak D call TRBD2 (5 bases). The CDR3 has 13 residues. Per the germline V gene, CDR1 is KGHSH and CDR2 is LQKENI. Trimming shortened V by 3 bases and J by 5 bases, and 11 bases separated the two germline ends. The CDR3 DNA follows: TGTGCCAGCTCACCGTTGGAGGCCCACGAGCAGTACTTC. Residues: CASSPLEAHEQYF.

This chain connects TRBV9 to TRBJ2-7; 8 bases are a match to TRBD1. V shed 4 bases and J 6 bases; nucleotides not matched to a gene: 9. CDR1 is SGDLS, CDR2 YYNGEE, per germline. CDR3 length: 14 amino acids. CDR3 region: CASSFTGQGREQYF. The CDR3 DNA is TGTGCCAGCAGCTTCACCGGACAGGGACGCGAGCAGTACTTC.

Turning to this clonotype: A much larger clonotype is one base distant, so this may be a read error. The conserved final phenylalanine or tryptophan is absent from the CDR3, which likely points to a read error. The rearrangement links TRBV28 to TRBJ2-7; 14 bases are shared with TRBD2. Germline CDR1 reads MDHEN; CDR2 reads SYDVKM. V trimming: 7 bases; J trimming: 7 bases; junction bases outside the gene matches: 6. The length of the CDR3 is 14 residues. For the CDR3, the DNA is TGTGCCAGCATCGGGGGACTAGCGGGAGAAGAGCAGTACCTC. Translation: CASIGGLAGEEQYL.

This clonotype was seen repeatedly, ten times or more. This chain connects TRBV11-2 to TRBJ2-1, with D possibly TRBD2 on 6 matching bases. The CDR3 is 15 amino acids. Germline assignment: CDR1 SGHAT and CDR2 FQNNGV. V lost 4 bases, J lost 9 bases, and 19 bases lay in between. The DNA of the CDR3 is TGTGCCAGCAGCTCCCGGCTAGCGTCTACGGGTGAGCAGTTCTTC. Translating gives CASSSRLASTGEQFF.

This chain uses TRBV6-4 with TRBJ2-4; 10 nucleotides agree with TRBD1. The CDR3 runs to 15 residues. Germline assignment: CDR1 MRHNA and CDR2 SNTAGT. The J segment lost 8 bases and the V segment lost 5 bases, leaving 9 bases of the junction unmatched. The CDR3 DNA reads TGTGCCAGCAGTCCCCGAGGGGACAGGGGAGACATTCAGTACTTC. This translates into CASSPRGDRGDIQYF.

The sample holds many counts of this clonotype. The chain is built from TRBV7-9 and TRBJ2-1; D tentatively fits TRBD1 or TRBD2 (5 bases each). Trimming removed 5 bases from V and 8 bases from J, with 16 bases in between. The CDR3 extends over 14 amino acids. Per germline, CDR1 SEHNR and CDR2 FQNEAQ (reference sequence). CDR3 coding DNA: TGTGCCAGCAGCGCCGGGGCCGGGTTAGATGAGCAGTTCTTC. This encodes CASSAGAGLDEQFF.

The CDR3 region is CSAEVVRGEKLFF. The CDR3 coding sequence is TGCAGTGCTGAGGTAGTCCGAGGAGAAAAACTGTTTTTT. The chain employs TRBV20-1 and TRBJ1-4; no definite D call. CDR1 and CDR2 (germline): DFQATT, SNEGSKA (reference sequence). This CDR3 region has 13 residues. V was cut by 5 bases and J by 8 bases, with 15 bases left in between.

This chain joins TRBV7-3 and TRBJ1-2; D is unresolved. Trimming took 5 bases from V and 1 from J, leaving 14 bases between them. Germline CDR1 is SGHTA and CDR2 is FQGTGA. The CDR3 has 15 residues. The CDR3: CASSLDGIGNYGYTF. The CDR3 DNA follows: TGTGCCAGCAGCCTTGACGGGATTGGTAACTATGGCTACACCTTC.

Of note for this clonotype: A read error may be the cause here, since a much bigger clone is one base away. The chain is built from TRBV7-2 and TRBJ1-5, with D uncertain. The CDR3 contains 12 residues. CDR1 and CDR2 (germline): SGHTA, FQGNSA. CDR3 residues: CASSLVGQPKHF. CDR3 DNA: TGTGCCAGCAGCTTAGTTGGTCAGCCCAAGCATTTT.

There are many counts of this clonotype. The chain recombines TRBV24-1 with TRBJ1-1; D gene uncertain. Per the germline V gene, CDR1 is KGHDR and CDR2 is SFDVKD. V was clipped by 4 bases and J by 0 bases, with 11 bases between them. The CDR3 runs to 15 residues. This chain's CDR3 is CATSEGSALNTEAFF. CDR3 nucleotide sequence: TGTGCCACCAGTGAAGGGAGCGCCCTGAACACTGAAGCTTTCTTT.

In its sample, this clonotype was seen many times. The rearrangement uses TRBV7-2 and TRBJ2-7; 9 nucleotides match TRBD1. The V segment lost 3 bases and the J segment 7 bases; nucleotides outside the gene matches: 1. The germline CDR1 and CDR2 sequences are SGHTA and FQGNSA. There are 12 residues in the CDR3. The CDR3 spells CASSLTGGEQYF. CDR3 nucleotide sequence: TGTGCCAGCAGCTTGACAGGGGGGGAGCAGTACTTC.

There are many counts of this clonotype. V and J are TRBV7-2 and TRBJ2-3; D is ambiguous. This CDR3 region has 14 residues. CDR1 and CDR2 (germline): SGHTA, FQGNSA. Trimming took 1 base from V and 4 from J, leaving 9 bases between them. The CDR3 sequence: CASSLVARADTQYF. The DNA for the CDR3 is TGTGCCAGCAGCTTAGTAGCAAGGGCAGATACGCAGTATTTT.

This sequence joins TRBV5-5 and TRBJ2-2, with a weak D call TRBD2 (6 bases). The V gene lost 5 bases and the J gene lost 7 bases, with 15 bases spanning the gap. This CDR3 is built from 14 residues. The germline gives CDR1 SGHKS, CDR2 YYEKEE (reference sequence). CDR3 region: CASRVTGAVGELFF. CDR3 in DNA: TGTGCCAGCAGGGTCACGGGAGCGGTCGGGGAGCTGTTTTTT.

The chain combines TRBV11-2 with TRBJ1-2; no clear D. The germline V gene has CDR1 SGHAT and CDR2 FQNNGV. This CDR3 region has 14 residues. With 5 bases removed from V and 8 bases from J, the gap between germline ends came to 18 bases. The CDR3 spells CASSPVVGKSGYTF. The CDR3 DNA is TGTGCCAGCAGCCCAGTGGTCGGCAAAAGCGGCTACACCTTC.

The table lists this clonotype with many counts. This rearrangement joins TRBV19 to TRBJ2-1; 7 nucleotides line up with TRBD1. The CDR3 runs 15 residues. Germline V gene lookup returns CDR1 LNHDA and CDR2 SQIVND (reference sequence). Germline trimming cut 5 bases from V and 10 bases from J; bases unmatched to any gene: 14. This CDR3 is CASSSTGSAGREQFF. CDR3 DNA: TGTGCCAGTAGTTCGACAGGGAGCGCGGGTAGGGAGCAGTTCTTC.